The 27 T cell receptor beta chains in this list originate from one sample, sequenced in a study of neurological immune-mediated disorders (dated by TCRdb to about 2019). The method was 5' RACE. Sequenced using an Illumina HiSeq 2500. In TCRdb, the public reads were trimmed at Q25 with fastp and aligned with MiXCR, with productive beta chains retained. Records with the same CDR3 protein are collapsed into one entry carrying the most frequent genes and DNA. For this sample there are 130,000 or so distinct CDR3 sequences; roughly 3.1% appear just once. 1% to 1.5% of the sample rests with the top ten. The sequencing input was PBMCs. The receptors shown here come from a woman aged 25 to 39 with multiple sclerosis.

This clonotype was observed at least ten times. This chain connects TRBV12-3 or TRBV12-4 to TRBJ1-5; TRBD1 is a possible D gene (5 bases). CDR3 length: 14 amino acids. V dropped 1 base and J dropped 3 bases, with 7 bases sitting between them. The CDR3 loop reads CASSLDRPNQPQHF. The CDR3 DNA follows: TGTGCCAGCAGTTTAGACAGGCCCAATCAGCCCCAGCATTTT.

This clonotype was detected ten times or more. J is TRBJ2-1 and V is TRBV5-1; the match to TRBD2 covers 11 bases. Per the germline V gene, CDR1 is SGHRS and CDR2 is YFSETQ. V lost 2 bases, J lost 3 bases, and 1 base stayed unmatched. The CDR3 has 15 amino acids. The CDR3 coding sequence is TGCGCCAGCAGCTTTGGACTAGCGGGCTACAATGAGCAGTTCTTC. Its translation is CASSFGLAGYNEQFF.

This clonotype was counted a few times. The V and J genes are TRBV20-1 and TRBJ1-1; tentative D call: TRBD1 (6 bases). The germline CDR1 and CDR2 sequences are DFQATT and SNEGSKA (reference sequence). CDR3 length: 12 amino acids. The V end lost 4 bases, the J end lost 6 bases, and 12 bases lay between the germline ends. The CDR3 DNA follows: TGCAGTGCTACGGGACATGCAGCTGAAGCTTTCTTT. It specifies CSATGHAAEAFF.

This clonotype was counted ten times or more. The rearrangement joins TRBV7-2 to TRBJ1-2; D not certain. Trimming pared 1 base from V and 0 bases from J, leaving 9 bases between. Germline assignment: CDR1 SGHTA and CDR2 FQGNSA. CDR3 length equals 15 residues. The DNA for the CDR3 is TGTGCCAGCAGCTTAGTGGCAGTAACTAACTATGGCTACACCTTC. It translates to CASSLVAVTNYGYTF.

This clonotype was found many times. This chain connects TRBV6-5 to TRBJ1-2, with 10 bases lining up with TRBD1. Unmatched junction bases numbered 2, after V lost 5 bases and J lost 5 bases. The germline V gene has CDR1 MNHEY and CDR2 SVGAGI. The length of the CDR3 is 13 residues. The DNA for the CDR3 is TGTGCCAGCAGTAAGGGACAGGGGTATGGCTACACCTTC. Protein product: CASSKGQGYGYTF.

This clonotype was recorded many times. This chain connects TRBV29-1 to TRBJ1-1; D not certain. CDR3 size: 12 residues. Per germline, CDR1 SQVTM and CDR2 ANQGSEA. The V gene lost 4 bases and the J gene lost 1 base, with 7 bases spanning the gap. The CDR3 DNA sequence: TGCAGCGTTGCAGGCTCGAACACTGAAGCTTTCTTT. This sequence encodes CSVAGSNTEAFF.

This clonotype was counted many times. The CDR3: CSARGSGADTQYF. In DNA form, the CDR3 reads TGCAGTGCTAGAGGTAGCGGCGCAGATACGCAGTATTTT. The V call is TRBV20-1, the J call TRBJ2-3, with D possibly TRBD2 on 6 matching bases. CDR3 length: 13 residues. V lost 1 base and J 4 bases, leaving 9 bases between the germline ends. Germline CDR1 and CDR2: DFQATT and SNEGSKA (reference sequence).

This clonotype was seen more than once but under ten times. The chain carries TRBV7-7 and TRBJ2-1; D unclear. This CDR3 is built from 13 residues. From germline, CDR1 is SSHAT and CDR2 FNYEAQ (reference sequence). V was pared by 1 base and J by 5 bases, with 6 bases between. The CDR3 loop reads CASSLVQDNEQFF. DNA for the CDR3: TGTGCCAGCAGCTTAGTCCAGGACAATGAGCAGTTCTTC.

This clonotype was observed at least ten times. This chain uses TRBV7-2 with TRBJ2-7; TRBD2 matches 9 bases. The germline V gene encodes CDR1 SGHTA and CDR2 FQGNSA. The CDR3 is 15 residues long. V lost 4 bases and J lost 1; bases outside the gene matches: 5. CDR3 bases: TGTGCCAGCAGCTGGTCTAGCGGGAATTCCTACGAGCAGTACTTC. Translated: CASSWSSGNSYEQYF. The full variable domain, with the rest looked up from reference TRBV7-2 and TRBJ2-7, is GAGVSQSPSNKVTEKGKDVELRCDPISGHTALYWYRQSLGQGLEFLIYFQGNSAPDKSGLPSDRFSAERTGGSVSTLTIQRTQQEDSAVYLCASSWSSGNSYEQYFGPGTRLTVT.

This clonotype was found many times. The chain links TRBV20-1 to TRBJ1-4; D might be TRBD1 (6 bases). The germline gives CDR1 DFQATT, CDR2 SNEGSKA (reference sequence). The CDR3 sequence is 12 residues long. Trimming left V 5 bases short and J 8 bases short, with 12 bases between. CDR3 amino acids: CSAQGQGEKLFF. CDR3 nucleotide sequence: TGCAGTGCTCAGGGGCAAGGGGAAAAACTGTTTTTT.

This clonotype has ten or more counts. This chain links TRBV6-5 with TRBJ1-1; D unresolved. Trimming removed 0 bases from V and 6 bases from J, with 11 bases in between. Per the germline V gene, CDR1 is MNHEY and CDR2 is SVGAGI. CDR3 length equals 14 residues. The DNA for the CDR3 is TGTGCCAGCAGTTACTCGGGTTTAGCTTCTGAAGCTTTCTTT. This gives the protein CASSYSGLASEAFF.

This clonotype was found many times. The chain carries TRBV7-9 and TRBJ1-2; 7 bases fit TRBD1. Germline V gene lookup returns CDR1 SEHNR and CDR2 FQNEAQ (reference sequence). V was pared by 5 bases and J by 5 bases, with 8 bases of the junction left unmatched. CDR3 length: 14 amino acids. CDR3 amino acids: CASSRQGPWYGYTF. The DNA for the CDR3 is TGTGCCAGCAGCCGACAGGGCCCTTGGTATGGCTACACCTTC.

This clonotype was counted ten times or more. The chain employs TRBV2 and TRBJ2-1; 9 bases are a match to TRBD2. Germline loops: CDR1 SNHLY, CDR2 FYNNEI. With V trimmed by 9 bases and J by 9 bases, 9 bases remained unmatched. This CDR3 comprises 13 residues. DNA of the CDR3: TGTGCCAGAAAAGTAGCGGGAGTGGGTGAGCAGTTCTTC. Residues: CARKVAGVGEQFF.

This clonotype occurred many times. The chain links TRBV12-3 or TRBV12-4 to TRBJ2-7, with a weak D call TRBD1 (6 bases). The CDR3 loop spans 17 amino acids. V lost 6 bases, J lost 6 bases, and 27 bases lay in between. CDR3 DNA: TGTGCCAGCAGCCCCCTCTCTTTACAGGGTGAGGGCGCCGAGCAGTACTTC. Translation: CASSPLSLQGEGAEQYF.

In its sample, this clonotype was seen many times. The chain links TRBV9 to TRBJ2-3; D is tentatively TRBD1 or TRBD2 (5 bases each). Germline V gene data show CDR1 as SGDLS and CDR2 as YYNGEE. Between the trimmed V and J ends, which lost 3 bases and 5 bases, there was a span of 13 bases. This CDR3 region has 14 residues. The CDR3 here is CASSGGQTRDTQYF. The CDR3 DNA reads as TGTGCCAGCAGCGGGGGCCAAACTAGAGATACGCAGTATTTT.

This clonotype was picked up many times. The gene calls are TRBV18 and TRBJ1-1; no clear D. Germline CDR1 KGHSH, CDR2 LQKENI. Trimming removed 3 bases at V and 1 base at J, with 12 bases between. This CDR3 region has 15 residues. The CDR3 DNA sequence: TGTGCCAGCTCACCTGGAAGAGGGAAGAACACTGAAGCTTTCTTT. It specifies CASSPGRGKNTEAFF. Looking up the rest from reference TRBV18 and TRBJ1-1 gives the full variable domain: NAGVMQNPRHLVRRRGQEARLRCSPMKGHSHVYWYRQLPEEGLKFMVYLQKENIIDESGMPKERFSAEFPKEGPSILRIQQVVRGDSAAYFCASSPGRGKNTEAFFGQGTRLTVV.

This clonotype has a count of ten or more. This chain links TRBV7-9 with TRBJ2-3; 7 nucleotides line up with TRBD2. V lost 5 bases, J lost 4 bases, and 6 bases stayed unmatched. Germline CDR1 is SEHNR and CDR2 is FQNEAQ (reference sequence). The CDR3 extends over 14 amino acids. Here the CDR3 DNA reads TGTGCCAGCAGCAGAGCGGGAATCTCAGATACGCAGTATTTT. Protein: CASSRAGISDTQYF.

This clonotype was seen at least ten times. The chain is built from TRBV5-1 and TRBJ2-7; a weak D match, TRBD1 (5 bases). Trimming pared 1 base from V and 3 bases from J, leaving 8 bases between. The germline gives CDR1 SGHRS, CDR2 YFSETQ. The CDR3 has 13 residues. The CDR3 sequence: CASSLLTDYEQYF. The CDR3 region has the DNA TGCGCCAGCAGCTTGTTGACAGACTACGAGCAGTACTTC. The whole variable domain, remainder taken from reference TRBV5-1 and TRBJ2-7, is KAGVTQTPRYLIKTRGQQVTLSCSPISGHRSVSWYQQTPGQGLQFLFEYFSETQRNKGNFPGRFSGRQFSNSRSEMNVSTLELGDSALYLCASSLLTDYEQYFGPGTRLTVT.

V gene TRBV5-1 combines with J gene TRBJ2-2, with D possibly being TRBD1 (5 bases). V lost 4 bases and J lost 0, with 13 bases in between. From germline, CDR1 is SGHRS and CDR2 YFSETQ. The CDR3 runs 16 residues. The CDR3 loop reads CASSPRRGSNTGELFF. The CDR3 nucleotides read TGCGCCAGCAGCCCACGAAGGGGCTCGAACACCGGGGAGCTGTTTTTT.

A few counts support this clonotype. This sequence joins TRBV12-3 or TRBV12-4 and TRBJ2-1; 8 nucleotides agree with TRBD2. Trimming took 6 bases from V and 0 from J; bases not matched to a gene: 10. The CDR3 length is 17 residues. The CDR3: CASSSRLASSSYNEQFF. CDR3 sequence (DNA): TGTGCCAGCAGCTCCCGACTAGCGTCCTCCTCCTACAATGAGCAGTTCTTC.

This clonotype was seen many times. CDR3 nucleotides: TGTGCCAGCAGTCGGACTAGCGGTTCCTACAATGAGCAGTTCTTC. Translated, it gives CASSRTSGSYNEQFF. The rearrangement links TRBV12-3 or TRBV12-4 to TRBJ2-1; 10 nucleotides align to TRBD2. This CDR3 is 15 amino acids long. The V segment lost 5 bases and the J segment 1 base; nucleotides outside the gene matches: 2.

This clonotype appeared many times. The V gene is TRBV20-1, the J gene TRBJ1-1; a possible D gene is TRBD1 (5 bases). The CDR3 runs to 11 residues. The V and J ends lost 4 bases and 3 bases respectively, with 6 bases between them. CDR1 is DFQATT and CDR2 is SNEGSKA in the germline V gene (reference sequence). The CDR3 protein is CSAIRDTEAFF. CDR3 nucleotides: TGCAGTGCTATCAGGGACACTGAAGCTTTCTTT.

This clonotype was picked up many times. V is TRBV20-1 and J is TRBJ1-5; D might be TRBD1 (5 bases). The ends were cut back, 2 bases at V and 6 bases at J, with 14 bases in the middle. Germline V CDR1 and CDR2: DFQATT, SNEGSKA (reference sequence). This CDR3 has 14 residues. In nucleotides, the CDR3 is TGCAGTGCTAGATTCGGAGCTGGGGGTCAGCCCCAGCATTTT. This translates into CSARFGAGGQPQHF.

The chain recombines TRBV4-3 with TRBJ1-1; 7 positions match TRBD1. With V trimmed by 0 bases and J by 10 bases, 8 bases remained unmatched. Germline V lookup: CDR1 LGHNA, CDR2 YSLEER. The CDR3 consists of 14 residues. CDR3 protein: CASSQDVVRGLAFF. The DNA for the CDR3 is TGCGCCAGCAGCCAAGATGTGGTGAGGGGGCTAGCTTTCTTT.

This clonotype was counted at least ten times. This sequence joins TRBV20-1 and TRBJ1-1; tentatively, D is TRBD1 (5 bases). V was shortened by 0 bases and J by 2 bases, with 10 bases between the two germline ends. Per germline, CDR1 DFQATT and CDR2 SNEGSKA (reference sequence). This CDR3 has 14 residues. In DNA form, the CDR3 reads TGCAGTGCTAGAGAGGGGGGTATCAACACTGAAGCTTTCTTT. It encodes CSAREGGINTEAFF.

There are many counts of this clonotype. The chain couples TRBV3-1 to TRBJ1-1; perhaps TRBD1 as D (5 bases). Trimming left V 0 bases short and J 3 bases short, with 14 bases between. The CDR3 covers 16 residues. Germline assignment: CDR1 LGHDT and CDR2 YNNKEL (reference sequence). The CDR3 loop is CASSQDRFREDTEAFF. The CDR3 DNA is TGTGCCAGCAGCCAAGATAGATTCAGGGAGGACACTGAAGCTTTCTTT.

This clonotype appeared many times. V and J are TRBV19 and TRBJ1-5, with D uncertain. Trimming shortened V by 7 bases and J by 2 bases, and 6 bases separated the two germline ends. The CDR3 has 12 amino acids. The germline CDR1 and CDR2 sequences are LNHDA and SQIVND (reference sequence). The CDR3 coding sequence is TGTGCCAGTAAAGCGGGCAATCAGCCCCAGCATTTT. This codes for CASKAGNQPQHF.